This record looks at one TCR beta chain sequence and its context. Clinical histories supplied by participants themselves formed the basis of cohort assignment. Resolution of symptoms, clearance, or two negative PCRs was present in recovered Cohort 3 donors. Data came from immunoSEQ multiplex PCR; TCRdb stores just in-frame clones and leaves some out. The profile shows around 190,000 clones, 88% of them singletons. Losses at the gene ends were 0 bases for V and 6 bases for J; bases not matched to a gene: 9. The CDR3 runs 16 residues. Germline CDR1 is SGHNT and CDR2 is YYREEE (reference sequence). This specimen comes from a study of blood T cell repertoires in COVID-19. Study-wide background: Some COVID-19 samples were acute and others convalescent; all came from the United States, Italy and Spain. Sample material is recorded as cDNA or gDNA derived from T cells, B-cell-depleted T cells, or PBMCs.

Material: PBMCs or T cells enriched from blood (not recorded which). This sequence originates from a woman under 30 who had recovered from COVID-19. The chain joins TRBV5-4 to TRBJ2-3; 8 bases fit TRBD2. The CDR3 region has the DNA TGTGCCAGCAGCTTGGAAGCGGGGGCTACTCACGATACGCAGTATTTT. Its protein product is CASSLEAGATHDTQYF.